The clone carrying this T cell receptor (beta chain) has only a few counts. Its matching antigen is unknown. CDR1 MGHRA and CDR2 YSYEKL come from the germline V gene. This CDR3 spans 15 amino acids. V was pared by 3 bases and J by 0 bases, with 11 bases between. The data were taken from a study of T cell repertoires in cytomegalovirus infection. Turning to the study itself: TCR beta signatures that were public indicated CMV infection and matching HLA type. Overall study findings and caveats: The ex vivo response showed dominance by HLA-C-restricted CMV-specific TCR beta clonotypes. Using cumulative public TCR beta family frequency, the authors identified those who carried CMV together with the relevant HLA.

TCRdb processed the reads anew with MiXCR; each CDR3 protein has one entry. The data show about 740,000 distinct CDR3 sequences, 35% to 40% seen once. The chain joins TRBV4-1 to TRBJ1-1, with D possibly matching TRBD1 (6 bases). The sequence derives from a human donor in good health (CMV status not recorded). Some clones in this sample may be carry-over from other donors' samples. The sequencing sample was made of PBMCs. In DNA, the CDR3 is TGCGCCAGCAGCCAGGGGGCCACCCTGAACACTGAAGCTTTCTTT. Its translation is CASSQGATLNTEAFF.